The 27 T cell receptor beta chains presented below share a single source sample, sequenced in a study of cytomegalovirus exposure and HLA in healthy donors (dated by TCRdb to between 2016 and 2019). Preparation of the library involved the immunoSEQ multiplex PCR assay. The multiplex PCR relied on a mix of 60 forward primers for TCR Vbeta segments and 13 reverse primers for TCR Jbeta segments. TCRdb's version of the immuneACCESS table is confined to in-frame rearrangements and falls short of the full clone set. An unresolved V gene accounts for under half of the shortfall where checked; the remainder is of unknown origin. This specimen's table enumerates around 200,000 clones. The ten largest clones capture over 0.95% of the sample. Sample: PBMCs. The receptors originated from a girl between 2 and 10 years old in good health and CMV-seropositive.

The chain uses TRBV9 and TRBJ1-1, with D unresolved. Trimming removed 0 bases at V and 0 bases at J, with 9 bases between. This CDR3 region has 15 residues. The germline V gene has CDR1 SGDLS and CDR2 YYNGEE. The CDR3 DNA reads as TGTGCCAGCAGCGTAGACCCGGGGATGAACACTGAAGCTTTCTTT. Translation gives CASSVDPGMNTEAFF.

This sequence joins TRBV6-1 and TRBJ2-7, with D possibly matching TRBD2 (5 bases). The CDR3 runs to 15 residues. The V end lost 7 bases, the J end lost 1 base, and 17 bases lay between the germline ends. Per the germline V gene, CDR1 is MNHNS and CDR2 is SASEGT. The CDR3 DNA sequence: TGTGCCAGCACCGCTAGCCCCCTTCCATCCTACGAGCAGTACTTC. It translates to CASTASPLPSYEQYF.

The chain links TRBV6-5 to TRBJ2-5; D may be TRBD2 (6 bases). V was shortened by 4 bases and J by 3 bases, with 9 bases between the two germline ends. This CDR3 spans 13 amino acids. Germline values: CDR1 MNHEY, CDR2 SVGAGI. The CDR3 loop reads CASSFGGEETQYF. CDR3 coding DNA: TGTGCCAGCAGTTTTGGAGGGGAAGAGACCCAGTACTTC.

V gene TRBV7-2 combines with J gene TRBJ1-2; 9 bases line up with TRBD1. The length of the CDR3 is 14 residues. Germline CDR1 SGHTA, CDR2 FQGNSA. Trimming took 1 base from V and 3 from J; bases not matched to a gene: 0. The CDR3 DNA is TGTGCCAGCAGCTTAGGGACAGGGGACTATGGCTACACCTTC. Protein sequence: CASSLGTGDYGYTF.

The V gene is TRBV10-2, the J gene TRBJ2-2; 11 nucleotides match TRBD2. The CDR3 totals 15 residues. The V gene's germline CDR1 is WSHSY and CDR2 SAAADI. V lost 6 bases to trimming and J lost 7 bases; unmatched junction nucleotides: 7. CDR3 residues: CASRGLAGPDGELFF. As DNA, the CDR3 is TGCGCCAGCAGAGGACTAGCGGGTCCAGACGGGGAGCTGTTTTTT.

The chain joins TRBV5-1 to TRBJ2-6; perhaps TRBD1 as D (5 bases). The germline V gene encodes CDR1 SGHRS and CDR2 YFSETQ. The V end lost 0 bases, the J end lost 1 base, and 5 bases lay between the germline ends. This CDR3 contains 15 residues. CDR3 sequence: CASSLGQSGANVLTF. In nucleotides, the CDR3 is TGCGCCAGCAGCTTGGGACAGTCTGGGGCCAACGTCCTGACTTTC.

This chain joins TRBV10-3 and TRBJ1-1; D not certain. The CDR3 runs 15 residues. CDR1 and CDR2 from the germline V gene are ENHRY and SYGVKD. V was trimmed by 2 bases and J by 0 bases, leaving 10 bases between them. Written as DNA, the CDR3 is TGTGCCATCAGTGAGGGTGGCAGGCTGAACACTGAAGCTTTCTTT. Encoded protein: CAISEGGRLNTEAFF.

Worth noting for this clone: The germline gene is not matched at one end of the junction; a read error may be the cause. The CDR3 loop is CASSLWTSGRAGEQFF. CDR3 nucleotide sequence: TGTGCCAGCAGCTTATGGACTAGCGGGAGGGCGGGCGAGCAGTTCTTC. The chain has TRBV28 and TRBJ2-1, with 15 bases lining up with TRBD2. Germline V CDR1 and CDR2: MDHEN, SYDVKM. The CDR3 contains 16 residues.

The chain employs TRBV6-1 and TRBJ2-2; TRBD2 matches at 9 bases. J gave up 5 bases and V 2 bases, and 9 bases lay outside the gene matches. The CDR3 consists of 17 residues. Per germline, CDR1 MNHNS and CDR2 SASEGT. The CDR3 region is CASSERRGGGGTGELFF. The CDR3 bases are TGTGCCAGCAGTGAAAGGCGGGGGGGCGGGGGAACCGGGGAGCTGTTTTTT.

The genes are TRBV28 and TRBJ1-5; D possibly corresponds to TRBD1 (6 bases). Germline assignment: CDR1 MDHEN and CDR2 SYDVKM. V lost 9 bases to trimming and J lost 8 bases, with 17 bases between them. The CDR3 consists of 13 residues. For the CDR3, the DNA is TGTGCCAGTGTACAGGGATTAGGGAAGCCCCAGCATTTT. Protein product: CASVQGLGKPQHF.

This chain joins TRBV28 and TRBJ1-3, with D hard to call. V was clipped by 6 bases and J by 1 base, with 4 bases between them. This CDR3 spans 12 amino acids. Per germline, CDR1 MDHEN and CDR2 SYDVKM. CDR3 nucleotide sequence: TGTGCCAGCAGGTCTTCTGGAAACACCATATATTTT. It yields the protein CASRSSGNTIYF.

This chain connects TRBV29-1 to TRBJ2-5; 8 bases are a match to TRBD1. The J call is doubtful: the DNA matches TRBJ2-7 better. The CDR3 has 12 amino acids. Germline CDR1 and CDR2: SQVTM and ANQGSEA. The CDR3: CSVVQGDYEQYF. The CDR3 coding sequence is TGCAGCGTTGTACAGGGGGACTACGAGCAGTACTTC.

The chain couples TRBV11-2 to TRBJ2-3, with a possible D match to TRBD2 (6 bases). Trimming shortened V by 8 bases and J by 5 bases, and 11 bases separated the two germline ends. The CDR3 totals 12 residues. Germline V gives CDR1 SGHAT, CDR2 FQNNGV. The CDR3 is CASGGLQDTQYF. Written as DNA, the CDR3 is TGTGCCAGCGGAGGACTACAAGATACGCAGTATTTT.

The chain couples TRBV18 to TRBJ2-1; D ambiguous. The germline gives CDR1 KGHSH, CDR2 LQKENI. Trimming removed 0 bases at V and 6 bases at J, with 3 bases between. The CDR3 runs 12 residues. CDR3 sequence reads: CASSPPSNEQFF. The CDR3 nucleotides read TGTGCCAGCTCACCACCCTCCAATGAGCAGTTCTTC.

The J gene is TRBJ2-3, the V gene TRBV7-8; D is undetermined. Looked up from germline, CDR1 is SGHVS and CDR2 is FQNEAQ. The V gene lost 1 base and the J gene lost 6 bases, with 14 bases spanning the gap. This CDR3 comprises 15 residues. In DNA, the CDR3 is TGTGCCAGCAGCTTAGTCGAAACCCCTAGGGATACGCAGTATTTT. Protein: CASSLVETPRDTQYF.

This rearrangement joins TRBV28 to TRBJ2-5; D perhaps matches TRBD2 (5 bases). Germline CDR1 and CDR2: MDHEN and SYDVKM. The CDR3 has 16 amino acids. V was shortened by 6 bases and J by 1 base, with 18 bases between the two germline ends. CDR3 sequence reads: CASSPGLPSGQETQYF. The CDR3 bases are TGTGCCAGCAGCCCCGGCCTGCCCAGCGGCCAAGAGACCCAGTACTTC.

V gene TRBV9 combines with J gene TRBJ1-5; D uncertain. The CDR3 has 13 amino acids. Germline-derived CDR1 and CDR2 are SGDLS and YYNGEE. The V and J ends lost 0 bases and 5 bases respectively, with 6 bases between them. In nucleotides, the CDR3 is TGTGCCAGCAGCGTAGGATCGGATCAGCCCCAGCATTTT. Protein sequence: CASSVGSDQPQHF.

CDR3 coding DNA: TGTGCCAGCAGGTCTACTCCGGGATCTAATGAAAAACTGTTTTTT. This codes for CASRSTPGSNEKLFF. The chain combines TRBV27 with TRBJ1-4; unclear D gene. In germline, CDR1 is MNHEY, CDR2 SMNVEV (reference sequence). There are 15 residues in the CDR3. Trimming took 6 bases from V and 3 from J, leaving 14 bases between them. Full variable domain (outside the CDR3, taken from reference TRBV27 and TRBJ1-4): EAQVTQNPRYLITVTGKKLTVTCSQNMNHEYMSWYRQDPGLGLRQIYYSMNVEVTDKGDVPEGYKVSRKEKRNFPLILESPSPNQTSLYFCASRSTPGSNEKLFFGSGTQLSVL.

The J gene is TRBJ1-1, the V gene TRBV18; 9 positions agree with TRBD1. This CDR3 spans 14 amino acids. From germline, CDR1 is KGHSH and CDR2 LQKENI. V lost 3 bases, J lost 5 bases, and 4 bases stayed unmatched. The CDR3 DNA is TGTGCCAGCTCACCGGGACAGGGCGGAACTGAAGCTTTCTTT. It codes for CASSPGQGGTEAFF. The full variable domain, rest sourced from reference TRBV18 and TRBJ1-1, is NAGVMQNPRHLVRRRGQEARLRCSPMKGHSHVYWYRQLPEEGLKFMVYLQKENIIDESGMPKERFSAEFPKEGPSILRIQQVVRGDSAAYFCASSPGQGGTEAFFGQGTRLTVV.

The V call is TRBV2, the J call TRBJ2-5; no reliable D call. Matching the DNA end better, TRBJ2-7 makes the J call doubtful. The CDR3 extends over 14 amino acids. Germline CDR1 and CDR2: SNHLY and FYNNEI. Here the CDR3 reads CASSEYSLSYEQYF. DNA of the CDR3: TGTGCCAGCAGTGAATACAGCCTCTCCTACGAGCAGTACTTC.

V and J are TRBV7-2 and TRBJ2-5; D possibly corresponds to TRBD1 (6 bases). The ends were cut back, 3 bases at V and 2 bases at J, with 7 bases in the middle. Per germline, CDR1 SGHTA and CDR2 FQGNSA. This CDR3 has 13 amino acids. CDR3 nucleotides: TGTGCCAGCAGCTTCGGGACACAAGAGACCCAGTACTTC. Translated: CASSFGTQETQYF.

The chain is built from TRBV7-8 and TRBJ1-1; D not resolved. Trimming pared 2 bases from V and 5 bases from J, leaving 9 bases between. Germline lookup yields CDR1 SGHVS and CDR2 FQNEAQ. The CDR3 sequence is 13 residues long. CDR3 nucleotides: TGTGCCAGCAGCTTAAAATGGGAGACTGAAGCTTTCTTT. It codes for CASSLKWETEAFF.

This chain connects TRBV28 to TRBJ1-1; 8 nucleotides line up with TRBD1. CDR1 and CDR2 from the germline V gene are MDHEN and SYDVKM. J gave up 4 bases and V 6 bases, and 7 bases lay outside the gene matches. This CDR3 is built from 14 residues. The CDR3 reads CASRETGVATEAFF. As DNA, the CDR3 is TGTGCCAGCAGGGAGACAGGGGTGGCCACTGAAGCTTTCTTT.

The CDR3 sequence: CASSEEDFSEQFF. The CDR3, as DNA: TGTGCCAGCAGTGAAGAAGACTTTAGTGAGCAGTTCTTC. V usage is TRBV6-1 and J usage is TRBJ2-1; no reliable D call. The CDR3 is 13 residues long. V was cut by 1 base and J by 9 bases, with 10 bases left in between. Per germline, CDR1 MNHNS and CDR2 SASEGT.

V usage is TRBV2 and J usage is TRBJ2-6, with a tentative D call TRBD1 (5 bases). Germline CDR1 is SNHLY and CDR2 is FYNNEI. The CDR3 contains 15 residues. V lost 4 bases, J lost 0 bases, and 7 bases lay in between. The CDR3 sequence is CASSVGVSGANVLTF. The CDR3 region has the DNA TGTGCCAGCAGTGTAGGGGTCTCTGGGGCCAACGTCCTGACTTTC.

The chain recombines TRBV6-1 with TRBJ1-3, with D unclear. The tail of the sequence fits TRBJ2-2 better, so the J call may be wrong. The CDR3 loop spans 14 amino acids. Germline CDR1 is MNHNS and CDR2 is SASEGT. The CDR3 loop is CASSEATVTGELFF. The CDR3 DNA reads TGTGCCAGCAGTGAAGCCACAGTAACCGGGGAGCTGTTTTTT.

The rearrangement joins TRBV18 to TRBJ1-5; 7 positions agree with TRBD1. This CDR3 spans 17 amino acids. CDR1 is KGHSH, CDR2 LQKENI, per germline. J gave up 0 bases and V 6 bases, and 11 bases lay outside the gene matches. CDR3 in DNA: TGTGCCAGCTCCAGGAGTCAGGGGGGATATAGCAATCAGCCCCAGCATTTT. Translated, it gives CASSRSQGGYSNQPQHF.